The following is a TCR beta chain sequence with its context. Its antigen is unidentified. Compared with germline, one end of the junction differs, possibly owing to a read error. These data belong to a study of T cell repertoires in cytomegalovirus infection. Study context: It was recently identified HLA-C-restricted and well-studied HLA-B-restricted CMV epitopes that the study used. CMV infection together with matching HLA type was indicated by public TCR beta signatures.

In TCRdb, the reads were re-called with MiXCR into one record per CDR3 protein. The sample has 680,000 or so distinct CDR3 sequences, around 32% seen once. Study-level points and caveats: It was HLA-C-restricted CMV-specific TCR beta clonotypes that dominated the response ex vivo. The cumulative frequency of public TCR beta families distinguished individuals who carried CMV together with the relevant HLA.

The sample was cultured PBMCs, taken from culture after CMV antigen stimulation. This sequence was found in a human donor in good health (CMV status not recorded). Some clones in this sample may be carry-over from other donors' samples.

CDR3 sequence: CTSSRGGDRETQYF. The CDR3, as DNA: TGTACCAGCAGCCGTGGGGGGGATCGTGAGACCCAGTACTTC. The rearrangement uses TRBV11-2 and TRBJ2-5; TRBD2 agrees at 7 bases. This CDR3 is 14 amino acids long. The V gene's germline CDR1 is SGHAT and CDR2 FQNNGV.